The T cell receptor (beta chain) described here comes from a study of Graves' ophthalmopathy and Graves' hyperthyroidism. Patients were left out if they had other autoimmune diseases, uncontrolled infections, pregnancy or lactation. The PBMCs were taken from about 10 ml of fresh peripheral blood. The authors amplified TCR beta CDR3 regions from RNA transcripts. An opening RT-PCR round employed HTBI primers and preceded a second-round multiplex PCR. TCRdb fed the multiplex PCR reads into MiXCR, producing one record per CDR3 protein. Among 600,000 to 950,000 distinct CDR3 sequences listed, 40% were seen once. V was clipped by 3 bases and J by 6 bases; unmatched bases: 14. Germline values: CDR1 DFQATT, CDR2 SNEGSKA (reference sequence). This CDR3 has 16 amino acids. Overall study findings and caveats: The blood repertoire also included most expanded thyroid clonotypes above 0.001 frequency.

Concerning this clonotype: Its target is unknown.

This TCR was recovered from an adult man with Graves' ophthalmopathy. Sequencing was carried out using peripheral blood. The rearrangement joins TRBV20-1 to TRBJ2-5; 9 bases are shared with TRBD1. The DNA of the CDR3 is TGCAGTGCTAGGGTTACAGGGGGCGTAGGGATGAAGACCCAGTACTTC. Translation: CSARVTGGVGMKTQYF.